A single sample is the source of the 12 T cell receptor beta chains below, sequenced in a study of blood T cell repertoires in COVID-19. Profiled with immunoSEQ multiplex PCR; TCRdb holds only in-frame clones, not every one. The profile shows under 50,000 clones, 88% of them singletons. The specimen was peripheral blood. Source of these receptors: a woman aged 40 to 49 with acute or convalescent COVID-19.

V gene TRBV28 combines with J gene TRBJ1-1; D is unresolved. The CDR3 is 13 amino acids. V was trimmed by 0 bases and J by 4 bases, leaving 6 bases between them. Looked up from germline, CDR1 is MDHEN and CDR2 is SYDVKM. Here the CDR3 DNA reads TGTGCCAGCAGTTTATGGGGAGGCACTGAAGCTTTCTTT. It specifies CASSLWGGTEAFF.

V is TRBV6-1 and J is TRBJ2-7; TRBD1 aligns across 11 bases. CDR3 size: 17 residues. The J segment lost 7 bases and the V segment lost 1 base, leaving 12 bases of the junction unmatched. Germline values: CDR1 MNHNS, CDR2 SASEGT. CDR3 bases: TGTGCCAGCAGTGAAGGGCTGTTTGGGACAGGGGGGCGGGAGCAGTACTTC. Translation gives CASSEGLFGTGGREQYF.

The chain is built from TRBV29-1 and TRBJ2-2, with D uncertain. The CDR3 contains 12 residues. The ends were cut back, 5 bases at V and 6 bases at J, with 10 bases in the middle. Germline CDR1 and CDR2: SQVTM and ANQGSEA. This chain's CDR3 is CSVNEVAGELFF. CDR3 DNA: TGCAGCGTTAATGAGGTCGCCGGGGAGCTGTTTTTT.

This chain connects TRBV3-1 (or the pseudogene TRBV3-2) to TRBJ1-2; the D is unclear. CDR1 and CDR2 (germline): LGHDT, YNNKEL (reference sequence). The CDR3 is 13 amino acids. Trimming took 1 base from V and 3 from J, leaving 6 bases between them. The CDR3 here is CASSQGLYYGYTF. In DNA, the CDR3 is TGTGCCAGCAGCCAAGGACTTTACTATGGCTACACCTTC.

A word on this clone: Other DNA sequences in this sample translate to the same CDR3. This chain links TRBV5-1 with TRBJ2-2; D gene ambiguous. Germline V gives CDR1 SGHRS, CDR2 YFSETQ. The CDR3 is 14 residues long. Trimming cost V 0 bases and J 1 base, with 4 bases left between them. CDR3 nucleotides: TGCGCCAGCAGCTTGGGACAGAACACCGGGGAGCTGTTTTTT. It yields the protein CASSLGQNTGELFF.

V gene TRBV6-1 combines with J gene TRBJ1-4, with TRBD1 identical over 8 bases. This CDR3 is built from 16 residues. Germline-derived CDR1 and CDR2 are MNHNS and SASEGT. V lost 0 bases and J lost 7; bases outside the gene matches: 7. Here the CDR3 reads CASSEALGTGLEKLFF. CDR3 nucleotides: TGTGCCAGCAGTGAAGCGCTCGGGACAGGACTTGAAAAACTGTTTTTT.

CDR3 sequence: CASSLGRYGTEAFF. The CDR3 DNA reads TGTGCCAGCAGCTTAGGCAGATATGGCACTGAAGCTTTCTTT. The chain carries TRBV11-2 and TRBJ1-1; no clear D gene. Germline-derived CDR1 and CDR2 are SGHAT and FQNNGV. The V end lost 1 base, the J end lost 4 bases, and 10 bases lay between the germline ends. The CDR3 length is 14 residues.

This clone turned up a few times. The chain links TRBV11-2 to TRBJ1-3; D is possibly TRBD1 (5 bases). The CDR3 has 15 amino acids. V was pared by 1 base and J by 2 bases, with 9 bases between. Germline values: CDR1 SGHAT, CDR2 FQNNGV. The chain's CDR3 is CASSLVGEAGNTIYF. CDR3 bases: TGTGCCAGCAGCTTAGTAGGGGAAGCTGGAAACACCATATATTTT.

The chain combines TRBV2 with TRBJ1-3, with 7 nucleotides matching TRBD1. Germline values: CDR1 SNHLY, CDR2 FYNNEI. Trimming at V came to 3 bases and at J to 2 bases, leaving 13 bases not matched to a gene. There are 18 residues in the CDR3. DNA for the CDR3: TGTGCCAGCAGTGACTTCCGGGACAGATTGTTACCTGGAAACACCATATATTTT. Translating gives CASSDFRDRLLPGNTIYF.

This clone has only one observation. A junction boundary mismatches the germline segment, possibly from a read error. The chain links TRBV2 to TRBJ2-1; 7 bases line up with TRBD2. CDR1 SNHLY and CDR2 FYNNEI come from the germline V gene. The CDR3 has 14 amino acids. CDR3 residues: CASSEDGGYSEQFF. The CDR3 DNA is TGTGCCAGCAGTGAGGACGGGGGGTACAGTGAGCAGTTCTTC.

CDR3: CASSRGPSSDEQYF. The CDR3 bases are TGCGCCAGCTCCAGGGGACCGTCATCGGACGAGCAGTACTTC. The J gene is TRBJ2-7, the V gene TRBV5-1, with TRBD1 as a possible D gene (6 bases). Germline CDR1 and CDR2: SGHRS and YFSETQ. This CDR3 has 14 amino acids. V was cut by 7 bases and J by 5 bases, with 19 bases left in between.

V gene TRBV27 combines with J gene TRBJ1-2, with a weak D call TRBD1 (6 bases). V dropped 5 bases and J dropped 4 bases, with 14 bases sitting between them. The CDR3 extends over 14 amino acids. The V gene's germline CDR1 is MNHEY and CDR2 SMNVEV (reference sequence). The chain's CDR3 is CASSPEGQSYGYTF. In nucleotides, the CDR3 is TGTGCCAGCAGTCCAGAAGGACAGAGCTATGGCTACACCTTC.